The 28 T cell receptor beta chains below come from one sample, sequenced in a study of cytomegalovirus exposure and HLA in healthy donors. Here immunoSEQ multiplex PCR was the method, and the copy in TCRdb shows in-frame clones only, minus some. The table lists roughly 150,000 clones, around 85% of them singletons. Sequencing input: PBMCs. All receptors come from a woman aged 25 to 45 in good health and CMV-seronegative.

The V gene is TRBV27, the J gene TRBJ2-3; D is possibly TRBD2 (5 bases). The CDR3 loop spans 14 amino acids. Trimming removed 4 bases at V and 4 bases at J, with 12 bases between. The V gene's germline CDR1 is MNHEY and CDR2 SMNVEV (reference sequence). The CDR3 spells CASSSYSGADTQYF. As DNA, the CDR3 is TGTGCCAGCAGTTCCTACAGCGGTGCAGATACGCAGTATTTT.

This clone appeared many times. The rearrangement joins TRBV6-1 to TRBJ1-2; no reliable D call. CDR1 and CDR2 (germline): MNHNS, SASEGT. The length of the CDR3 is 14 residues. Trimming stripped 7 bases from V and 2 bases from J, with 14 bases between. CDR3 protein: CASKVEISNYGYTF. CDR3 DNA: TGTGCCAGCAAGGTGGAGATTTCAAACTATGGCTACACCTTC.

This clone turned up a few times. CDR3 sequence reads: CASSTRSYPGGNTEAFF. In DNA form, the CDR3 reads TGTGCCAGTAGTACCCGATCCTATCCAGGGGGGAACACTGAAGCTTTCTTT. V and J are TRBV19 and TRBJ1-1, with TRBD1 matching 7 bases. CDR3 length: 17 residues. Germline V gives CDR1 LNHDA, CDR2 SQIVND (reference sequence). The trim removed 4 bases at V and 1 base at J, leaving 12 bases unmatched. Full variable domain (rest looked up from reference TRBV19 and TRBJ1-1): DGGITQSPKYLFRKEGQNVTLSCEQNLNHDAMYWYRQDPGQGLRLIYYSQIVNDFQKGDIAEGYSVSREKKESFPLTVTSAQKNPTAFYLCASSTRSYPGGNTEAFFGQGTRLTVV.

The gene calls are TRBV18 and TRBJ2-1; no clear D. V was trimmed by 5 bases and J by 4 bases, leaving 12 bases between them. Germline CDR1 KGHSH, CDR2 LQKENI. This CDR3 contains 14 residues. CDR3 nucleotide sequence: TGTGCCAGCTCAAGGGCAGACCCGTACAATGAGCAGTTCTTC. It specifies CASSRADPYNEQFF.

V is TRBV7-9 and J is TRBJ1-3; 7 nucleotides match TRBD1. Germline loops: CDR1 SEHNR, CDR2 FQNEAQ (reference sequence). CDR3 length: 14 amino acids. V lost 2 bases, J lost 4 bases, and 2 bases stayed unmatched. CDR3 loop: CASSLQGEGNTIYF. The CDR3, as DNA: TGTGCCAGCAGCTTACAGGGGGAAGGAAACACCATATATTTT. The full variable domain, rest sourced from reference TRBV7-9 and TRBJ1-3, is DTGVSQNPRHKITKRGQNVTFRCDPISEHNRLYWYRQTLGQGPEFLTYFQNEAQLEKSRLLSDRFSAERPKGSFSTLEIQRTEQGDSAMYLCASSLQGEGNTIYFGEGSWLTVV.

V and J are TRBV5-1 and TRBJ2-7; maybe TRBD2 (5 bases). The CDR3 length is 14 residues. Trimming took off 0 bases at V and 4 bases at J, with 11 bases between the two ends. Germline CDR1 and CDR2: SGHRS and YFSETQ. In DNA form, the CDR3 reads TGCGCCAGCAGCTTGGCTGGCGGGCCGTACGAGCAGTACTTC. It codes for CASSLAGGPYEQYF.

CDR3 region: CASSQDPGDRVDSDTEAFF. The CDR3, as DNA: TGCGCCAGCAGCCAAGACCCGGGCGACAGGGTAGACTCGGACACTGAAGCTTTCTTT. This rearrangement joins TRBV4-1 to TRBJ1-1; TRBD1 matches at 7 bases. Germline V gene data show CDR1 as MGHRA and CDR2 as YSYEKL. The CDR3 consists of 19 residues. V was pared by 0 bases and J by 3 bases, with 16 bases of the junction left unmatched.

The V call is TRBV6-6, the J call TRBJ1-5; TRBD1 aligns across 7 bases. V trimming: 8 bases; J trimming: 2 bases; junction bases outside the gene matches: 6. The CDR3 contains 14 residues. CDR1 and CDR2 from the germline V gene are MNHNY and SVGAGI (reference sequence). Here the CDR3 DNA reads TGTGCCAGCCGACAGGGTGACGGCAATCAGCCCCAGCATTTT. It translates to CASRQGDGNQPQHF.

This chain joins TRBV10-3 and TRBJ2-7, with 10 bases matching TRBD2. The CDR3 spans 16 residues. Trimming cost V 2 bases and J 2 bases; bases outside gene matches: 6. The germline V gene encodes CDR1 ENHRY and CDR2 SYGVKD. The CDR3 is CAISETQGLAAYEQYF. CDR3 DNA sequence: TGTGCCATCAGTGAGACCCAAGGACTAGCGGCCTACGAGCAGTACTTC.

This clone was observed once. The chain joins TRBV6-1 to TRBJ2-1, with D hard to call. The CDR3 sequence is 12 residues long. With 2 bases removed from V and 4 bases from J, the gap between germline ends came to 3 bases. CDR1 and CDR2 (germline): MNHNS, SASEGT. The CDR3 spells CASSEYYNEQFF. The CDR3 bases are TGTGCCAGCAGTGAATATTACAATGAGCAGTTCTTC.

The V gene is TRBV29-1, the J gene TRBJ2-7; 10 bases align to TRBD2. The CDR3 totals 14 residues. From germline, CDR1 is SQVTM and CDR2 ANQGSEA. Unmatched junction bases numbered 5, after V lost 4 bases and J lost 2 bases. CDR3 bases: TGCAGCGTTGTCTTAGCGGGAGGCGCCTACGAGCAGTACTTC. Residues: CSVVLAGGAYEQYF.

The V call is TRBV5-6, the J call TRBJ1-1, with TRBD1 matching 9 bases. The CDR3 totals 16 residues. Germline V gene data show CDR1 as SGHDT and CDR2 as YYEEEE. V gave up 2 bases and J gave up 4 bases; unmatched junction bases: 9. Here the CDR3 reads CASSLGQGHVGTEAFF. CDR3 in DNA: TGTGCCAGCAGCTTAGGACAGGGGCATGTGGGCACTGAAGCTTTCTTT.

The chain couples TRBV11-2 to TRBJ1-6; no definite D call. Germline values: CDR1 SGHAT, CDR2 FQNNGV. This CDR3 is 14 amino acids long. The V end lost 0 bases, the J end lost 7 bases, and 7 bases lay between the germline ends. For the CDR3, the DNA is TGTGCCAGCAGCTTAGAGCGTCAGAATTCACCCCTCCACTTT. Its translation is CASSLERQNSPLHF.

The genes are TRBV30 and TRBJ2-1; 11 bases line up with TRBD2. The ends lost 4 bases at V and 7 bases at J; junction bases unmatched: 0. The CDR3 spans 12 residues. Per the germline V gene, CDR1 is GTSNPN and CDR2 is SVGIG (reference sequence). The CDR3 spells CAWTSGRNEQFF. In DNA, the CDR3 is TGTGCCTGGACTAGCGGGAGGAATGAGCAGTTCTTC.

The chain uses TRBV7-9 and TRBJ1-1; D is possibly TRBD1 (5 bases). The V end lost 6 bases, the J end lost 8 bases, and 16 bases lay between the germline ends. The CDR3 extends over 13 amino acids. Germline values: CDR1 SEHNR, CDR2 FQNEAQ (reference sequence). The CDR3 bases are TGTGCCAGCAGTCCAGCCCCAGACAGAGAAGCTTTCTTT. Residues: CASSPAPDREAFF.

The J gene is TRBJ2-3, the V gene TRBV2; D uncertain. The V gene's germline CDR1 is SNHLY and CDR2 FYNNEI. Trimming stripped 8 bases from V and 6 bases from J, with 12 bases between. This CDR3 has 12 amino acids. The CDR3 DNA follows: TGTGCCAGCCGCCCTTCCCCGGATACGCAGTATTTT. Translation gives CASRPSPDTQYF.

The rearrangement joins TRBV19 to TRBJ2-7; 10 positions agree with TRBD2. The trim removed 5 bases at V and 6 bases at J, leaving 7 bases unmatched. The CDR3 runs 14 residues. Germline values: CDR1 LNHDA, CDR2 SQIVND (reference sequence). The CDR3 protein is CASSPPLAGAEQYF. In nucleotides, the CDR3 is TGTGCCAGTAGTCCTCCTCTAGCGGGAGCCGAGCAGTACTTC. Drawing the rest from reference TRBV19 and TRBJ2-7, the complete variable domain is DGGITQSPKYLFRKEGQNVTLSCEQNLNHDAMYWYRQDPGQGLRLIYYSQIVNDFQKGDIAEGYSVSREKKESFPLTVTSAQKNPTAFYLCASSPPLAGAEQYFGPGTRLTVT.

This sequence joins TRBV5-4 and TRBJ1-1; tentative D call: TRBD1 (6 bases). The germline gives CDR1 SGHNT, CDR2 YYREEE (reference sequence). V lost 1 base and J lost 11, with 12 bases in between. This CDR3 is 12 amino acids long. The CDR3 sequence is CASSLSGGEAFF. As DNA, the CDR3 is TGTGCCAGCAGCTTGTCGGGGGGCGAGGCTTTCTTT.

The CDR3: CASSSPQENYGYTF. The CDR3 DNA is TGTGCCAGCAGCTCACCCCAGGAGAACTATGGCTACACCTTC. The V and J genes are TRBV7-9 and TRBJ1-2; no clear D. V was shortened by 4 bases and J by 2 bases, with 11 bases between the two germline ends. CDR1 and CDR2 (germline): SEHNR, FQNEAQ (reference sequence). The CDR3 contains 14 residues.

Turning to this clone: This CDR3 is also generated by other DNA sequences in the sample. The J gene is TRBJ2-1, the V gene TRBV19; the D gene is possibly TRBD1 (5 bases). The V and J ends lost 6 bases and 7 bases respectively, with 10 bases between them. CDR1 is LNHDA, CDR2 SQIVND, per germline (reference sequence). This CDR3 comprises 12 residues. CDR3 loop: CASSIRVNEQFF. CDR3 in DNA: TGTGCCAGTAGCATCAGGGTGAATGAGCAGTTCTTC. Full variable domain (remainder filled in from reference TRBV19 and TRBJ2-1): DGGITQSPKYLFRKEGQNVTLSCEQNLNHDAMYWYRQDPGQGLRLIYYSQIVNDFQKGDIAEGYSVSREKKESFPLTVTSAQKNPTAFYLCASSIRVNEQFFGPGTRLTVL.

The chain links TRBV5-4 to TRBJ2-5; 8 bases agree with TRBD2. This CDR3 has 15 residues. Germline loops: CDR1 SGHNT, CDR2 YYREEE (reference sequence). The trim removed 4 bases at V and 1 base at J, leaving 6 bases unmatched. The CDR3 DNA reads TGTGCCAGCAGCCCGGGGGGGACTGTCCAAGAGACCCAGTACTTC. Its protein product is CASSPGGTVQETQYF. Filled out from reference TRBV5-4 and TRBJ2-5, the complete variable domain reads ETGVTQSPTHLIKTRGQQVTLRCSSQSGHNTVSWYQQALGQGPQFIFQYYREEENGRGNFPPRFSGLQFPNYSSELNVNALELDDSALYLCASSPGGTVQETQYFGPGTRLLVL.

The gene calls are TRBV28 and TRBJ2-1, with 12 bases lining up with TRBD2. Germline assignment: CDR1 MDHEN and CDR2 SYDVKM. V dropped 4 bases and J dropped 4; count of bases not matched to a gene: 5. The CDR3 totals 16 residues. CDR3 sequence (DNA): TGTGCCAGCAGTTCCCGACTAGCGGGAGTGTACAATGAGCAGTTCTTC. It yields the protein CASSSRLAGVYNEQFF.

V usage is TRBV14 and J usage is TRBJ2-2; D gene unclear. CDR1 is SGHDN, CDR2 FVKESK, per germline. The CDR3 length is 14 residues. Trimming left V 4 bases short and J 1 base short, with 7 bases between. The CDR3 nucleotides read TGTGCCAGCAGCCCCTCGGGGAACACCGGGGAGCTGTTTTTT. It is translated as CASSPSGNTGELFF. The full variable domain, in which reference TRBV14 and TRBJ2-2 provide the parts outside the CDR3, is EAGVTQFPSHSVIEKGQTVTLRCDPISGHDNLYWYRRVMGKEIKFLLHFVKESKQDESGMPNNRFLAERTGGTYSTLKVQPAELEDSGVYFCASSPSGNTGELFFGEGSRLTVL.

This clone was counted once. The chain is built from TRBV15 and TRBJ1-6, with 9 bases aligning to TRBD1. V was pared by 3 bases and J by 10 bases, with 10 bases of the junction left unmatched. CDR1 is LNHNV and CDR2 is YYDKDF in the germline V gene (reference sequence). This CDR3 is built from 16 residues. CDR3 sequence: CATSRATGTGRSPLHF. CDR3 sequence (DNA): TGTGCCACCAGCAGGGCTACCGGGACAGGGAGGTCACCCCTCCACTTT.

CDR3 bases: TGTGCCAGCAGCGCGGGCGGGGGATTCGATGAGCAGTTCTTC. It yields the protein CASSAGGGFDEQFF. The chain uses TRBV9 and TRBJ2-1, with 7 bases lining up with TRBD2. V was clipped by 3 bases and J by 8 bases; unmatched bases: 8. The CDR3 consists of 14 residues. Germline V gene data show CDR1 as SGDLS and CDR2 as YYNGEE.

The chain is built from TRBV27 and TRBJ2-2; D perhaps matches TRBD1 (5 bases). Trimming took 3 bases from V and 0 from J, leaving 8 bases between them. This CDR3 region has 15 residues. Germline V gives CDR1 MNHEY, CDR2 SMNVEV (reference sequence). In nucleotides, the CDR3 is TGTGCCAGCAGTTTTCTGACAGCGAACACCGGGGAGCTGTTTTTT. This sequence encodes CASSFLTANTGELFF.

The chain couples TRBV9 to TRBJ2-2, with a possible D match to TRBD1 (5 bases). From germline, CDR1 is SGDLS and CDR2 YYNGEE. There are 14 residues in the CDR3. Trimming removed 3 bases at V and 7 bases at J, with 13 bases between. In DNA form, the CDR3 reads TGTGCCAGCAGCGAATACAGGTTTGACGGGGAGCTGTTTTTT. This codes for CASSEYRFDGELFF.

CDR3: CASSVGYSGNTIYF. CDR3 nucleotide sequence: TGTGCCAGCAGCGTAGGTTACTCTGGAAACACCATATATTTT. V is TRBV9 and J is TRBJ1-3, with D uncertain. CDR1 and CDR2 (germline): SGDLS, YYNGEE. V lost 0 bases, J lost 0 bases, and 4 bases lay in between. CDR3 length: 14 amino acids.